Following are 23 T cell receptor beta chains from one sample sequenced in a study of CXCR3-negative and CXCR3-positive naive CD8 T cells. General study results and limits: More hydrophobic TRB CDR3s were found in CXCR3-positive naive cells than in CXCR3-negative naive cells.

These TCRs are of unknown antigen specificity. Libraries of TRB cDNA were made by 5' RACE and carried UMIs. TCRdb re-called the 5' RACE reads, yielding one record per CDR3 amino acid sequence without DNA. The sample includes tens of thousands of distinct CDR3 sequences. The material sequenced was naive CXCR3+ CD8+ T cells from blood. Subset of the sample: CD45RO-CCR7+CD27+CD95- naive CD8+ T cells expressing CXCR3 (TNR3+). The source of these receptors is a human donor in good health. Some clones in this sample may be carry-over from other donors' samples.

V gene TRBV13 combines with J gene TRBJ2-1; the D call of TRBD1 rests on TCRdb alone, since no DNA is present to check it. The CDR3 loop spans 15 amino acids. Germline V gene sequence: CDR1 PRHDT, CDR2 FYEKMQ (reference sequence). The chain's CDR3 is CASSNPGAWDNEQFF.

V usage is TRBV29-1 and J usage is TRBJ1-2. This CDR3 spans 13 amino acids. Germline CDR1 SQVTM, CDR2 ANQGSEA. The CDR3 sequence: CSVEGEINYGYTF.

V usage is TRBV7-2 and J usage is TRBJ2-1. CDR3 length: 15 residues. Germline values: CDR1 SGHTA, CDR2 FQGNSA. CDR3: CASSSDLLSYNEQFF.

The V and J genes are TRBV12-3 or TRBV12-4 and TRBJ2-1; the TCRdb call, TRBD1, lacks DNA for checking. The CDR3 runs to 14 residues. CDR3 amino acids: CASSPGWSYNEQFF.

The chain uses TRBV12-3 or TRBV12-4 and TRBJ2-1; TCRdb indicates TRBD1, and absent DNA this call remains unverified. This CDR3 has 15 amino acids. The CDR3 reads CASSTPQTGYNEQFF.

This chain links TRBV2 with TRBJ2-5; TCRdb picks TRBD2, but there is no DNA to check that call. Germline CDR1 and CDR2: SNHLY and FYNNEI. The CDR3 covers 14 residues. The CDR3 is CAKSGGAFLETQYF.

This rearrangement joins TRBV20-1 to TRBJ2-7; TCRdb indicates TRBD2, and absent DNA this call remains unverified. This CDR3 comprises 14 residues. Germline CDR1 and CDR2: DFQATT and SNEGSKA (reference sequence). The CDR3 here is CSARAQRDYYEQYF.

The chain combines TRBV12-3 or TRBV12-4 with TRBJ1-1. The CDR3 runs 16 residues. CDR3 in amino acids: CASSLKDGVMNTEAFF.

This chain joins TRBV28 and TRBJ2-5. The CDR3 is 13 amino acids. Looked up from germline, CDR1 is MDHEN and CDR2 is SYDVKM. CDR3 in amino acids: CASSLGYQETQYF.

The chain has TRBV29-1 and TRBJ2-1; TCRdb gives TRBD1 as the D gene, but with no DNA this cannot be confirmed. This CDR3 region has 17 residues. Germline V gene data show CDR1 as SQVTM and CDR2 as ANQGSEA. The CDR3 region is CSVEAPLWGNSVNEQFF.

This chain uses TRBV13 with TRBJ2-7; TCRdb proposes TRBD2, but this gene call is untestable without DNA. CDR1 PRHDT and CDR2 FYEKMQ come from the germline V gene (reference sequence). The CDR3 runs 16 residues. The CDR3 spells CASSPGLAGATYEQYF.

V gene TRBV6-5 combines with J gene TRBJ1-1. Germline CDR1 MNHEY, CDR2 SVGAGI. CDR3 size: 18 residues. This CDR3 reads CASRTGGGYIPLRTEAFF.

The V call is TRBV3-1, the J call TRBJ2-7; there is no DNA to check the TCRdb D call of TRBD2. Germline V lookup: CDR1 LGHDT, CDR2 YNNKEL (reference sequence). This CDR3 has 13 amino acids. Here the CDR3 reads CASSKLDWPEQYF.

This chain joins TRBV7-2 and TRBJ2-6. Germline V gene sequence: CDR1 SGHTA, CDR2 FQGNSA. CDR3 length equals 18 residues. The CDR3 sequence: CASSFLRGPSSGANVLTF.

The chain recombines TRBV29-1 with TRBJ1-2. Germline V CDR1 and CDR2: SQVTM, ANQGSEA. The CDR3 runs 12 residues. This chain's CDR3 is CSVEDHNYGYTF.

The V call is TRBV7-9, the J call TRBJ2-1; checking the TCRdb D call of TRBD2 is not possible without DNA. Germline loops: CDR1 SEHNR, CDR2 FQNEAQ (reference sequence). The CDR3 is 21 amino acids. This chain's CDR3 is CASSSTILAGGEQPHYNEQFF.

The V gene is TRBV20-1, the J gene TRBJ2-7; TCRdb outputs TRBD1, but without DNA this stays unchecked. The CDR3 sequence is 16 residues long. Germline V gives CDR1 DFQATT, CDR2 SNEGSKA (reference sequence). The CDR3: CSARDNTGEVYHEQYF.

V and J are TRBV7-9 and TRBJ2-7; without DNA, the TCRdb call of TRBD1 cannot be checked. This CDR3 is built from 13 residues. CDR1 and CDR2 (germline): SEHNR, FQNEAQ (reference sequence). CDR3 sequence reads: CASNLGRDYEQYF.

The CDR3 loop is CSVETGTNQPQHF. The chain employs TRBV29-1 and TRBJ1-5; absent DNA, TCRdb's TRBD1 call cannot be checked. This CDR3 contains 13 residues. Germline assignment: CDR1 SQVTM and CDR2 ANQGSEA.

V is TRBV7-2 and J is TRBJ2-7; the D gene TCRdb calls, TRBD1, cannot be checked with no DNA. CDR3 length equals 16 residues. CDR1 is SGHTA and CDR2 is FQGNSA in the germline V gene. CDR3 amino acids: CASSTSGGSLSYEQYF. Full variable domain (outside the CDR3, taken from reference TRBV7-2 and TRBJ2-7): GAGVSQSPSNKVTEKGKDVELRCDPISGHTALYWYRQSLGQGLEFLIYFQGNSAPDKSGLPSDRFSAERTGGSVSTLTIQRTQQEDSAVYLCASSTSGGSLSYEQYFGPGTRLTVT.

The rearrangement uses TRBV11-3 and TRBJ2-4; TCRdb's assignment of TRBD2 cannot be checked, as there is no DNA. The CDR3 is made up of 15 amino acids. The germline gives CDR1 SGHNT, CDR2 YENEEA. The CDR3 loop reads CASSSVGEGTNIQYF.

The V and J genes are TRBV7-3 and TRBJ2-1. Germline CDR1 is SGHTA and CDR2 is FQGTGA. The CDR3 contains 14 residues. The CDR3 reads CASSHGGSYNEQFF.

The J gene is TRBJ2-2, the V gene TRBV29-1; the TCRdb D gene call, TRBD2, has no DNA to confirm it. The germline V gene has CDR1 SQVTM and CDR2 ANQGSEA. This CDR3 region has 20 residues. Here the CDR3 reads CSVFNDGAGGASFVAGELFF.